These 29 T cell receptor beta chains share one sample of origin, sequenced in a study of blood T cell repertoires in COVID-19. Data came from immunoSEQ multiplex PCR; TCRdb stores just in-frame clones and leaves some out. The sample lists a few hundred thousand clones, roughly 89% seen once, with roughly 2.2% in the top ten. Sequencing used peripheral blood. These receptors originate from an older woman with COVID-19, enrolled during active disease.

The genes are TRBV7-3 and TRBJ1-2; 7 nucleotides line up with TRBD1. Germline V gene data show CDR1 as SGHTA and CDR2 as FQGTGA. Trimming at V came to 1 base and at J to 9 bases, leaving 8 bases not matched to a gene. CDR3 length equals 14 residues. The CDR3 bases are TGTGCCAGCAGCTTAAGCCACGGCAGGGGGAGCTACACCTTC. Protein sequence: CASSLSHGRGSYTF.

This chain links TRBV6-2 or TRBV6-3 with TRBJ1-5, with a weak D call TRBD1 (5 bases). Germline CDR1 reads MNHEY; CDR2 reads SVGEGT. CDR3 length equals 17 residues. The ends were cut back, 6 bases at V and 2 bases at J, with 20 bases in the middle. As DNA, the CDR3 is TGTGCCAGCAGCCTCCTGGAAGGGGCCCTGCGCAATCAGCCCCAGCATTTT. Protein product: CASSLLEGALRNQPQHF.

The chain carries TRBV5-6 and TRBJ1-1; TRBD1 agrees at 7 bases. Germline values: CDR1 SGHDT, CDR2 YYEEEE. The V and J ends lost 2 bases and 2 bases, in that order; junction bases with no gene match: 9. The CDR3 is 16 amino acids. The CDR3 DNA is TGTGCCAGCAGCTTTGGGACAGTACCTCTTAACACTGAAGCTTTCTTT. It codes for CASSFGTVPLNTEAFF.

The chain employs TRBV6-2 or TRBV6-3 and TRBJ1-1, with 7 bases lining up with TRBD1. V gave up 6 bases and J gave up 2 bases; unmatched junction bases: 12. The germline CDR1 and CDR2 sequences are MNHEY and SVGEGT. The CDR3 consists of 16 residues. The CDR3 nucleotides are TGTGCCAGCAGCCATGATCCGGGACAGAGAAACACTGAAGCTTTCTTT. Translating it yields CASSHDPGQRNTEAFF.

The table lists this clone with a count of one. The chain joins TRBV4-3 to TRBJ2-7; 9 nucleotides line up with TRBD1. Germline CDR1 reads LGHNA; CDR2 reads YSLEER. The CDR3 length is 16 residues. The ends lost 6 bases at V and 4 bases at J; junction bases unmatched: 13. The CDR3 is CASSPNFGTGIYEQYF. The DNA for the CDR3 is TGCGCCAGCAGTCCTAACTTCGGGACAGGGATTTACGAGCAGTACTTC.

This chain connects TRBV6-1 to TRBJ1-6; D unclear. This CDR3 contains 15 residues. V was cut by 1 base and J by 2 bases, with 6 bases left in between. The germline V gene encodes CDR1 MNHNS and CDR2 SASEGT. The CDR3 loop reads CASSEELPYNSPLHF. In DNA, the CDR3 is TGTGCCAGCAGTGAAGAGCTACCCTATAATTCACCCCTCCACTTT.

This chain uses TRBV15 with TRBJ2-7, with D possibly matching TRBD1 (5 bases). From germline, CDR1 is LNHNV and CDR2 YYDKDF (reference sequence). The V and J ends lost 4 bases and 4 bases respectively, with 20 bases between them. The CDR3 covers 16 residues. The CDR3 loop reads CATSNRQGRMWYEQYF. In nucleotides, the CDR3 is TGTGCCACCAGCAATCGTCAGGGTCGCATGTGGTACGAGCAGTACTTC.

The gene calls are TRBV5-1 and TRBJ1-1, with 7 positions matching TRBD1. This CDR3 comprises 16 residues. Germline-derived CDR1 and CDR2 are SGHRS and YFSETQ. Germline trimming cut 0 bases from V and 7 bases from J; bases unmatched to any gene: 12. CDR3 protein: CASSLAQGVHSGEAFF. In DNA, the CDR3 is TGCGCCAGCAGCTTGGCCCAGGGGGTACATTCGGGTGAAGCTTTCTTT.

The chain carries TRBV18 and TRBJ1-6, with 8 bases aligning to TRBD1. CDR3 length: 16 residues. Germline V gene sequence: CDR1 KGHSH, CDR2 LQKENI. J gave up 7 bases and V 2 bases, and 7 bases lay outside the gene matches. In DNA form, the CDR3 reads TGTGCCAGCTCACCAACTCAGGGGGCGTTGAATTCACCCCTCCACTTT. Protein sequence: CASSPTQGALNSPLHF.

This clone was picked up one time. V gene TRBV19 combines with J gene TRBJ1-1, with D tentatively TRBD1 (6 bases). V gave up 7 bases and J gave up 0 bases, with 15 bases separating them. In germline, CDR1 is LNHDA, CDR2 SQIVND (reference sequence). The CDR3 is made up of 15 amino acids. The CDR3 protein is CASTLGGGMNTEAFF. The CDR3 region has the DNA TGTGCCAGTACCCTAGGTGGGGGCATGAACACTGAAGCTTTCTTT.

The chain uses TRBV20-1 and TRBJ2-1; a weak D match, TRBD1 (7 bases). The CDR3 consists of 11 residues. The V gene lost 5 bases and the J gene lost 8 bases, with 10 bases spanning the gap. The V gene's germline CDR1 is DFQATT and CDR2 SNEGSKA (reference sequence). CDR3 sequence reads: CSAPRGDEQFF. The CDR3 DNA sequence: TGCAGTGCTCCCAGGGGGGATGAGCAGTTCTTC.

The chain joins TRBV6-5 to TRBJ2-2; the D is unclear. CDR3 length: 14 amino acids. Germline lookup yields CDR1 MNHEY and CDR2 SVGAGI. Trimming removed 7 bases from V and 0 bases from J, with 9 bases in between. The CDR3, as DNA: TGTGCCAGCACCCTGAGCCCGAACACCGGGGAGCTGTTTTTT. Encoded protein: CASTLSPNTGELFF.

The genes are TRBV19 and TRBJ2-2; D may be TRBD2 (5 bases). The CDR3 spans 15 residues. Trimming shortened V by 5 bases and J by 3 bases, and 13 bases separated the two germline ends. Germline assignment: CDR1 LNHDA and CDR2 SQIVND (reference sequence). The chain's CDR3 is CASSARLGDTGELFF. In DNA form, the CDR3 reads TGTGCCAGTAGTGCCCGACTGGGAGACACCGGGGAGCTGTTTTTT.

The genes are TRBV19 and TRBJ1-2; 7 bases match TRBD1. Per the germline V gene, CDR1 is LNHDA and CDR2 is SQIVND (reference sequence). The CDR3 length is 16 residues. The junction had 17 bases not matched to a gene; V was cut back by 6 bases and J by 7 bases. CDR3 nucleotide sequence: TGTGCCAGTAGCTCAGATTCCGGGACAGAGGTGGGTGGCTACACCTTC. Its protein is CASSSDSGTEVGGYTF.

The V and J genes are TRBV2 and TRBJ1-5, with D possibly being TRBD1 (6 bases). From germline, CDR1 is SNHLY and CDR2 FYNNEI. Trimming cost V 2 bases and J 1 base, with 9 bases left between them. This CDR3 is 15 amino acids long. CDR3: CASSESQGSNQPQHF. CDR3 nucleotides: TGTGCCAGCAGTGAATCCCAGGGGAGCAATCAGCCCCAGCATTTT. Full variable domain (outside the CDR3, taken from reference TRBV2 and TRBJ1-5): EPEVTQTPSHQVTQMGQEVILRCVPISNHLYFYWYRQILGQKVEFLVSFYNNEISEKSEIFDDQFSVERPDGSNFTLKIRSTKLEDSAMYFCASSESQGSNQPQHFGDGTRLSIL.

The rearrangement links TRBV10-3 to TRBJ2-6, with 8 nucleotides matching TRBD1. Germline CDR1 and CDR2: ENHRY and SYGVKD. Trimming at V came to 2 bases and at J to 3 bases, leaving 3 bases not matched to a gene. This CDR3 contains 16 residues. CDR3 DNA: TGTGCCATCAGTGAGCTCAGGGGGCTTGGGGCCAACGTCCTGACTTTC. It translates to CAISELRGLGANVLTF.

The J gene is TRBJ2-2, the V gene TRBV11-2, with D possibly being TRBD2 (6 bases). Germline V gives CDR1 SGHAT, CDR2 FQNNGV. CDR3 size: 14 residues. In DNA form, the CDR3 reads TGTGCGTCAACGGGCGGGGTTAACACCGGGGAGCTGTTTTTT. Protein product: CASTGGVNTGELFF.

The rearrangement uses TRBV6-2 or TRBV6-3 and TRBJ2-7, with 10 bases fitting TRBD2. V lost 4 bases to trimming and J lost 2 bases; unmatched junction nucleotides: 14. Germline V gives CDR1 MNHEY, CDR2 SVGEGT. CDR3 length equals 18 residues. The CDR3 nucleotides are TGTGCCAGCAGTTTTACGCTCTCACAGCGGGGGGGCCCCTACGAGCAGTACTTC. It codes for CASSFTLSQRGGPYEQYF.

The rearrangement joins TRBV10-3 to TRBJ2-2; TRBD1 aligns across 7 bases. Germline V gene lookup returns CDR1 ENHRY and CDR2 SYGVKD. With V trimmed by 10 bases and J by 1 base, 6 bases remained unmatched. This CDR3 comprises 14 residues. CDR3 in amino acids: CASTGTENTGELFF. CDR3 nucleotides: TGTGCCAGCACCGGGACAGAGAACACCGGGGAGCTGTTTTTT.

The rearrangement links TRBV13 to TRBJ2-1; weak D call: TRBD2 (5 bases). The CDR3 sequence is 15 residues long. Trimming left V 0 bases short and J 0 bases short, with 6 bases between. Germline CDR1 is PRHDT and CDR2 is FYEKMQ (reference sequence). The CDR3 protein is CASSLGGSSYNEQFF. The DNA for the CDR3 is TGTGCCAGCAGCTTAGGGGGGAGCTCCTACAATGAGCAGTTCTTC.

The chain is built from TRBV20-1 and TRBJ2-3; 8 bases are a match to TRBD2. V was clipped by 5 bases and J by 6 bases; unmatched bases: 1. The CDR3 covers 11 residues. Germline V CDR1 and CDR2: DFQATT, SNEGSKA (reference sequence). CDR3 loop: CSAAGGDTQYF. CDR3 DNA sequence: TGCAGTGCTGCGGGAGGTGATACGCAGTATTTT.

The chain employs TRBV2 and TRBJ1-1; 7 bases fit TRBD1. The CDR3 runs 14 residues. V was pared by 4 bases and J by 2 bases, with 4 bases of the junction left unmatched. Germline CDR1 and CDR2: SNHLY and FYNNEI. The CDR3 here is CASSVLGGNTEAFF. As DNA, the CDR3 is TGTGCCAGCAGTGTTCTAGGGGGCAACACTGAAGCTTTCTTT.

This chain's CDR3 is CASSLYQTGLGYGYTF. The DNA for the CDR3 is TGTGCCAGCAGCCTTTATCAGACAGGGCTGGGCTATGGCTACACCTTC. V and J are TRBV5-4 and TRBJ1-2; 7 bases agree with TRBD1. The CDR3 extends over 16 amino acids. Germline CDR1 SGHNT, CDR2 YYREEE (reference sequence). V was pared by 4 bases and J by 4 bases, with 13 bases of the junction left unmatched.

The CDR3 DNA is TGTGCCAGCAGCCTCGACAGGAACTATGGCTACACCTTC. The encoded protein is CASSLDRNYGYTF. The gene calls are TRBV27 and TRBJ1-2; a possible D gene is TRBD1 (6 bases). The CDR3 consists of 13 residues. V gave up 6 bases and J gave up 2 bases, with 10 bases separating them. CDR1 and CDR2 from the germline V gene are MNHEY and SMNVEV (reference sequence).

The chain combines TRBV10-3 with TRBJ1-2, with D tentatively TRBD1 (5 bases). The germline gives CDR1 ENHRY, CDR2 SYGVKD. CDR3 size: 13 residues. Trimming pared 4 bases from V and 2 bases from J, leaving 8 bases between. This chain's CDR3 is CAISGQPNYGYTF. In DNA, the CDR3 is TGTGCCATCAGTGGACAGCCGAACTATGGCTACACCTTC.

This clone has only a few counts. The chain joins TRBV7-2 to TRBJ1-2, with D possibly TRBD1 on 6 matching bases. V was trimmed by 1 base and J by 6 bases, leaving 9 bases between them. Germline lookup yields CDR1 SGHTA and CDR2 FQGNSA. The CDR3 is made up of 13 amino acids. This CDR3 is CASSLDRDDGYTF. DNA for the CDR3: TGTGCCAGCAGCTTAGACAGGGACGATGGCTACACCTTC.

J is TRBJ1-1 and V is TRBV28; the D is unclear. This CDR3 spans 12 amino acids. The germline V gene has CDR1 MDHEN and CDR2 SYDVKM. V lost 2 bases and J 5 bases, leaving 6 bases between the germline ends. CDR3 nucleotide sequence: TGTGCCAGCAGTTTACTGACAACTGAAGCTTTCTTT. Residues: CASSLLTTEAFF. The full variable domain, rest sourced from reference TRBV28 and TRBJ1-1, is DVKVTQSSRYLVKRTGEKVFLECVQDMDHENMFWYRQDPGLGLRLIYFSYDVKMKEKGDIPEGYSVSREKKERFSLILESASTNQTSMYLCASSLLTTEAFFGQGTRLTVV.

The chain combines TRBV29-1 with TRBJ2-2; tentative D call: TRBD2 (7 bases). Per the germline V gene, CDR1 is SQVTM and CDR2 is ANQGSEA. The CDR3 has 13 amino acids. The CDR3 protein is CTARGGSPGELFF. As DNA, the CDR3 is TGCACCGCGAGGGGGGGAAGCCCTGGGGAGCTGTTTTTT.

The V gene is TRBV5-1, the J gene TRBJ1-6; no definite D call. V lost 0 bases and J lost 4, with 8 bases in between. Germline loops: CDR1 SGHRS, CDR2 YFSETQ. The CDR3 extends over 15 amino acids. The CDR3 sequence is CASSLGSGYNSPLHF. The CDR3 DNA follows: TGCGCCAGCAGCTTGGGCAGCGGATATAATTCACCCCTCCACTTT. The variable domain in full, with the rest retrieved from reference TRBV5-1 and TRBJ1-6, is KAGVTQTPRYLIKTRGQQVTLSCSPISGHRSVSWYQQTPGQGLQFLFEYFSETQRNKGNFPGRFSGRQFSNSRSEMNVSTLELGDSALYLCASSLGSGYNSPLHFGNGTRLTVT.